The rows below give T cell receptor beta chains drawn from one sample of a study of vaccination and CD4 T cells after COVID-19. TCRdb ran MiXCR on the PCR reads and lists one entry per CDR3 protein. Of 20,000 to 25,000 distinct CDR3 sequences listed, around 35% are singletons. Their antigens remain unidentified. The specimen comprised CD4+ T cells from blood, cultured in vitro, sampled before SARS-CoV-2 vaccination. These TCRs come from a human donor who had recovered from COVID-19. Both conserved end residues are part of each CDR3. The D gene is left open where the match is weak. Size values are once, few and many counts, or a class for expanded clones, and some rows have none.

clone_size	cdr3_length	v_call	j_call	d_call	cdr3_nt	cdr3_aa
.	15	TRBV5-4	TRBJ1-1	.	TGTGCCAGCAGCCTACACATCGGAGGAAACACTGAAGCTTTCTTT	CASSLHIGGNTEAFF
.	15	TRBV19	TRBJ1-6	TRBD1	TGTGCCAGTAGCGACACAGGGGGCAGTAATTCACCCCTCCACTTT	CASSDTGGSNSPLHF
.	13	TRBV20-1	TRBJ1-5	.	TGCAGTGCTAGGGGGGCGGGGAATCAGCCCCAGCATTTT	CSARGAGNQPQHF
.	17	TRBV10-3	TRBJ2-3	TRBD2	TGTGCCATCAGTGGACCGGGACTAGCGGGACCTACAGATACGCAGTATTTT	CAISGPGLAGPTDTQYF
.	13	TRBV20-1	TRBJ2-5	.	TGCAGTGCTAGATCACAAGTCCAAGAGACCCAGTACTTC	CSARSQVQETQYF
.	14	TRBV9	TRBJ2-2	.	TGTGCCAGCAGCGTAGGACAGAGCACCGGGGAGCTGTTTTTT	CASSVGQSTGELFF
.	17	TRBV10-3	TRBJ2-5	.	TGTGCCATCAGTCCCTCGATCCCGGACAGAAACCAAGAGACCCAGTACTTC	CAISPSIPDRNQETQYF
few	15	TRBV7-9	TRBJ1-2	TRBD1	TGTGCCAGCAGCTTAGGGGGACAGGGGATGAGAGGCTACACCTTC	CASSLGGQGMRGYTF
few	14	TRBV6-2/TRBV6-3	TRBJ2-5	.	TGTGCCAGCAGCCAAAGACAGGACGGGGAGACCCAGTACTTC	CASSQRQDGETQYF
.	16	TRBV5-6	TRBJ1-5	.	TGTGCCAGCACCACGACGGGCAGAAATGACAATCAGCCCCAGCATTTT	CASTTTGRNDNQPQHF
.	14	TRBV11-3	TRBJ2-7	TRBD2	TGTGCCAGCAGCTTGAGCAGACTAGCATACGAGCAGTACTTC	CASSLSRLAYEQYF
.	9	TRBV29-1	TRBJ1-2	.	TGCAGCGTTGATCCCGGCTACACCTTC	CSVDPGYTF
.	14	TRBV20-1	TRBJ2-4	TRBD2	TGCAGTGCTGGGGAGGGTAGGAGGCAAAACATTCAGTACTTC	CSAGEGRRQNIQYF
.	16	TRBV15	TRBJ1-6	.	TGTGCCACCAGCAGAGATCCCGACAGTTATAATTCACCCCTCCACTTT	CATSRDPDSYNSPLHF
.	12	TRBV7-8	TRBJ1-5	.	TGTGCCAGCAGCCGTCCCGGGGGGACCCAGCATTTT	CASSRPGGTQHF
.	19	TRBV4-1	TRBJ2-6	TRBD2	TGCGCCAGCAGCCAAGTTGGGTCGCGGGGGGGCGCTGGGGCCAACGTCCTGACTTTC	CASSQVGSRGGAGANVLTF
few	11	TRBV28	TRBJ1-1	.	TGTGCCAGCACCAGAACACCCGAAGCTTTCTTT	CASTRTPEAFF
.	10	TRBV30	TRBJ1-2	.	TGTGCCTGCGAGAGTATTGGCTACACCTTC	CACESIGYTF
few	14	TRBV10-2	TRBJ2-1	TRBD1	TGCGCCAGCAGTGAGTCGACAGGGATCAGGGAGCAGTTCTTC	CASSESTGIREQFF
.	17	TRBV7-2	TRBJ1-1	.	TGTGCCAGCAGCTTAGCGGGTACTAGACCAACGAACACTGAAGCTTTCTTT	CASSLAGTRPTNTEAFF
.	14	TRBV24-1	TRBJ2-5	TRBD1	TGTGCCACCAGTGATCCGGGACAGAAAGAGACCCAGTACTTC	CATSDPGQKETQYF
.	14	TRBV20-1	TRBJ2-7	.	TGCAGTGCTACAAAATCCGGGAGCTCCTACGAGCAGTACTTC	CSATKSGSSYEQYF
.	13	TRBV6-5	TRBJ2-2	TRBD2	TGTGCCAGCAGTTTTTATGTATCGGGGGGGCTGTTTTTT	CASSFYVSGGLFF
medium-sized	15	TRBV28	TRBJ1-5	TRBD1	TGTGCCAGCAGTTACGATTGGACAGGCGGGGAACCCCAGCATTTT	CASSYDWTGGEPQHF
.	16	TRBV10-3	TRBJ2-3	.	TGTGCCATCAGCAACAGGGACGGACTTAGCACAGATACGCAGTATTTT	CAISNRDGLSTDTQYF
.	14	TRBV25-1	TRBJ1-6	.	TGTGCCAGCAGGGCTACAGGCATGGATTCACCCCTCCACTTT	CASRATGMDSPLHF
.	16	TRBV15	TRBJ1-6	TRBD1	TGTGCCACCAGCCAGAACAGGGGCACCTATAATTCACCCCTCCACTTT	CATSQNRGTYNSPLHF
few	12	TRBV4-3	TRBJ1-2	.	TGCGCCAGCAGCTCTGACGGCTATGGCTACACCTTC	CASSSDGYGYTF